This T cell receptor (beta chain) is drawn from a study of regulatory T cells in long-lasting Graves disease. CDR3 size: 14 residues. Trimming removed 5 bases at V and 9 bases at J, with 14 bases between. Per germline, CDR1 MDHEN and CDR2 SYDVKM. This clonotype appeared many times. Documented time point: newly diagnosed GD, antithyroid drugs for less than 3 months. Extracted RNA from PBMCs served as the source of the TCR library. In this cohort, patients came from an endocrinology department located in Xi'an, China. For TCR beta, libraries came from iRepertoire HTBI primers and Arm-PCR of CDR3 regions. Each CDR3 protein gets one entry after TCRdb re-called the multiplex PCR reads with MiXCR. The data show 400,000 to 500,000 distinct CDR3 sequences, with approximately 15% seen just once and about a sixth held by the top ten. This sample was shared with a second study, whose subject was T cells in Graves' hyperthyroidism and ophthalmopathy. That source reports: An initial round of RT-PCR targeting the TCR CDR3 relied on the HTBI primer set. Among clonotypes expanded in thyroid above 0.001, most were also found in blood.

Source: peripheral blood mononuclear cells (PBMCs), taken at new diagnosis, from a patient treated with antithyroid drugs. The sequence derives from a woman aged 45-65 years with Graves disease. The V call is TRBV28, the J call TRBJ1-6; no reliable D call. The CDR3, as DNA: TGTGCCAGCAGTACGGACGGGCTTGGTTCACCCCTCCACTTT. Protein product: CASSTDGLGSPLHF.